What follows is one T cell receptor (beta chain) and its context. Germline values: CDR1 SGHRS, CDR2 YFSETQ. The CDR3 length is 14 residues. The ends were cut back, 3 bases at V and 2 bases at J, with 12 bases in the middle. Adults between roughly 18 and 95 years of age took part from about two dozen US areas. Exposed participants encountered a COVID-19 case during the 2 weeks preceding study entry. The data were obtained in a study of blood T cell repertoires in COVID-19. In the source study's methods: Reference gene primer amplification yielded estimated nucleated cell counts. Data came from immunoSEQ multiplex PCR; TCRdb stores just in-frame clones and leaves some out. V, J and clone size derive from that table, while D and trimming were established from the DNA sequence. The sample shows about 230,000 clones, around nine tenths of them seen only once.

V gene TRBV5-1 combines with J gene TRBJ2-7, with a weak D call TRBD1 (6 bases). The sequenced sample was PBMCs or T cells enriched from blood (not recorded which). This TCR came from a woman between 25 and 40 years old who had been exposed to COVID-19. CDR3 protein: CASSSPGQPYEQYF. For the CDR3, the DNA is TGCGCCAGCAGCTCCCCGGGACAACCCTACGAGCAGTACTTC.